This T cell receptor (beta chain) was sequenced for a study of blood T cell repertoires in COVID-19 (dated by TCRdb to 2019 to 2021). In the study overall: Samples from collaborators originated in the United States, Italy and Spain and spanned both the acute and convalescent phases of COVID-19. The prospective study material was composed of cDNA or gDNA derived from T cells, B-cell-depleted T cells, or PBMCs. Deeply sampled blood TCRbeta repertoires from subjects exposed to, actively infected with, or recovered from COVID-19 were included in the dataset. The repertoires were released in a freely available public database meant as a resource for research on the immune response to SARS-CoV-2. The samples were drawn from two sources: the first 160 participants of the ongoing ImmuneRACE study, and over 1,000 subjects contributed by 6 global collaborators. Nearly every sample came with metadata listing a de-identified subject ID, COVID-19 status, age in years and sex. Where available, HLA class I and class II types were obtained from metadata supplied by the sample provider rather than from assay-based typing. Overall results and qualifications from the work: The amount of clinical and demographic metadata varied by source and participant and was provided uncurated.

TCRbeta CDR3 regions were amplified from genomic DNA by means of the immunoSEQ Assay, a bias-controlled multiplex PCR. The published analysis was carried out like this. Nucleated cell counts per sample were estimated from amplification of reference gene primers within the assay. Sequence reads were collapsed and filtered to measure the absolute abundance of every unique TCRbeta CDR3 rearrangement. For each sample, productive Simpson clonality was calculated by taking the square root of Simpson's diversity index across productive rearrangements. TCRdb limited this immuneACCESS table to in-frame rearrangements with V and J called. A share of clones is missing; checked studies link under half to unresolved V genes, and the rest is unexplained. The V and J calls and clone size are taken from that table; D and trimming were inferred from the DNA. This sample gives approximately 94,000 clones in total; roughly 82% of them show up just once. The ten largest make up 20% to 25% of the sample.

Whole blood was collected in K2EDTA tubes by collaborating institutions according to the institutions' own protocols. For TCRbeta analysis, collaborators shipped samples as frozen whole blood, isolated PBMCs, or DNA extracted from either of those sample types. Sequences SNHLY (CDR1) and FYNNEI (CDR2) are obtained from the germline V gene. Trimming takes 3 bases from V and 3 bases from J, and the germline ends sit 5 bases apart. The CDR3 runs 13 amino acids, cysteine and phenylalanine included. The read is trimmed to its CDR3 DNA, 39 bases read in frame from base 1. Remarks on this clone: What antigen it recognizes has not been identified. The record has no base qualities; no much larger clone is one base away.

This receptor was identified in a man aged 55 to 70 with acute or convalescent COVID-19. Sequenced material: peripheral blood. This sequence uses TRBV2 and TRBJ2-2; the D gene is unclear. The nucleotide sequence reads TGTGCCAGCAGTGATAGTCACACCGGGGAGCTGTTTTTT. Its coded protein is CASSDSHTGELFF.